Given below is one T cell receptor beta chain in context. There is no known antigen for this receptor. The sample holds no much larger clone one base away, and base qualities are not on file. One collaborating source in Seattle enrolled patients while the patients were actively infected and followed the patients over time throughout the course of disease. Collaborating institutions collected whole blood in K2EDTA tubes following their own protocols. For TCRbeta analysis, collaborators shipped samples in one of three forms: frozen whole blood, isolated PBMCs, or DNA extracted from either of those sample types. The immunoSEQ Assay, a bias-controlled multiplex PCR, was used to amplify TCRbeta CDR3 regions from genomic DNA. The study's processing was this. The number of nucleated cells in each sample was estimated from the amplification of reference gene primers within the assay. Sequence reads were collapsed and filtered to measure the absolute abundance of every unique TCRbeta CDR3 rearrangement. For each sample, productive Simpson clonality was calculated as the square root of Simpson's diversity index over productive rearrangements. The table comes from immuneACCESS by way of TCRdb, which keeps in-frame sequences with V and J called. Part of the clones is missing from these tables; in studies checked, under half for an unresolved V gene and the rest for unknown reasons. For V, J and clone size, that table is used; D and trimming come from the DNA. This sample is represented by 240,000 or so clones; roughly 81% of them were singletons. The ten most abundant clones make up 6% to 8% of the sample.

For CDR1 and CDR2, the germline V gene lists MDHEN and SYDVKM. The junction carries 16 bases between V and J, which are trimmed by 5 bases and 3 bases respectively. There are 15 amino acids in the CDR3, from cysteine to phenylalanine inclusive. Here the CDR3 DNA is all that survives: 45 bases in frame from base 1. This sample was included in a study of blood T cell repertoires in COVID-19 (TCRdb year 2020). For the wider study: Samples covering the acute and convalescent phases of COVID-19 were provided by collaborators in the United States, Italy and Spain. The prospective study material was composed of cDNA or gDNA derived from T cells, B-cell-depleted T cells, or PBMCs. Subjects who had been exposed to COVID-19, were actively infected with it, or had recovered from it provided the deeply sampled blood TCRbeta repertoires that made up the dataset. The repertoires were released in a freely available public database meant as a resource for research on the immune response to SARS-CoV-2. The samples were drawn from two sources: the first 160 participants of the ongoing ImmuneRACE study, and 950 to 1,500 subjects contributed by 6 global collaborators. Nearly every sample came with metadata listing a de-identified subject ID, COVID-19 status, age in years and sex. Where HLA class I and class II types were available, the types were taken from metadata supplied by the sample provider, not from assay-based typing. Paper-wide results and their limitations: The quantity of clinical and demographic metadata differed by source and by participant and was supplied without curation.

The sequenced sample consisted of peripheral blood. The chain is assembled from TRBV28 and TRBJ2-5; TRBD1 is a possible D gene, resting on 6 matching bases. The receptor's source is a woman of 80 years or more with COVID-19, enrolled during active disease. CDR3 loop: CASSPQGTKKETQYF. The DNA sequence is TGTGCCAGCAGTCCCCAGGGGACAAAGAAAGAGACCCAGTACTTC.